The rows below give T cell receptor beta chains drawn from one sample of a study of T cells in Graves' hyperthyroidism and ophthalmopathy. TCRdb re-derived calls from the multiplex PCR reads in MiXCR, one entry per CDR3 protein. The sample contains a few hundred thousand distinct CDR3 sequences, approximately 17% of which appear only once. The material sequenced was blood. All receptors derive from a man younger than 30 with Graves' ophthalmopathy. The CDR3 runs from the conserved cysteine through the conserved F or W. Fields, in order: D gene, V gene, clone size, J gene, CDR3 DNA, CDR3 protein. A D gene is named only where the DNA matches it firmly. The size field is filled for only some rows; it gives once, few, many or a size class.

TRBD1	TRBV6-1	-	TRBJ2-5	TGTGCCAGCAGTACGGGACAGGGACGAGAGACCCAGTACTTC	CASSTGQGRETQYF
-	TRBV30	-	TRBJ1-1	TGTGCCTGGAGTGTTCATGGGTCACGCTCGAACACTGAAGCTTTCTTT	CAWSVHGSRSNTEAFF
-	TRBV20-1	few	TRBJ1-2	TGCAGTGCTAGAGATCTAAGGGTGACTACCTATGGCTACACCTTC	CSARDLRVTTYGYTF
-	TRBV28	many	TRBJ2-7	TGTGCCACCTTTGGGCTGGACGCCTACGAGCAGTACTTC	CATFGLDAYEQYF
-	TRBV12-3/TRBV12-4	few	TRBJ1-5	TGTGCCAGCACGGGGGGGAGGGTCCAGCATTTT	CASTGGRVQHF
-	TRBV6-2/TRBV6-3	-	TRBJ2-7	TGTGCCAGCAGTTACTCGGACACCGCTACGATGCAGTACTTC	CASSYSDTATMQYF
-	TRBV27	many	TRBJ1-6	TGTGCCAGCAGTTTCACCATCCCCCGCGAAGGGGATAATTCACCCCTCCACTTT	CASSFTIPREGDNSPLHF
TRBD1	TRBV7-8	many	TRBJ2-1	TGTGCCAGCAGACTTCCGGGACAGGGTATGCGTGAGCAGTTCTTC	CASRLPGQGMREQFF
TRBD2	TRBV7-3	-	TRBJ2-1	TGTGCCAGCAGCGAAACCGGGACTAGCGGGGTCTGGAATGAGCAGTTCTTC	CASSETGTSGVWNEQFF
TRBD1	TRBV3-1	many	TRBJ2-2	TGTGCCAGCAGCCCCCCCGGACAGGTCACCGGGGAGCTGTTTTTT	CASSPPGQVTGELFF
-	TRBV5-6	many	TRBJ1-1	TGTGCCAGCAGCTTGGAGCAGGGGATAGTTGAAGCTTTCTTT	CASSLEQGIVEAFF
TRBD1	TRBV20-1	many	TRBJ2-1	TGCAGTGCCCCGGACAGGGCCAATGAGCAGTTCTTC	CSAPDRANEQFF
TRBD2	TRBV5-5	-	TRBJ2-5	TGTGCCAGCAGTCGGGACTCTAGCGGGGGGCTCCAAGAGACCCAGTACTTC	CASSRDSSGGLQETQYF
-	TRBV27	-	TRBJ2-2	TGTGCCAGCAGTTTAATGGGCGGGGGCCCGGCGGGCACCGGGGAGCTGTTTTTT	CASSLMGGGPAGTGELFF
TRBD1	TRBV20-1	many	TRBJ1-5	TGCAGTGCTAGATGGACAGGGCCCAATCAGCCCCAGCATTTT	CSARWTGPNQPQHF
TRBD2	TRBV12-3/TRBV12-4	many	TRBJ2-5	TGTGCCAGCAACAACGAAACTAGCGGGGGGGCCGGAGAGACCCAGTACTTC	CASNNETSGGAGETQYF
-	TRBV4-1	-	TRBJ1-1	TGCGCCAGCAGCCAAGATTCCCTGACACGAATGAACACTGAAGCTTTCTTT	CASSQDSLTRMNTEAFF
TRBD1	TRBV3-1	many	TRBJ1-4	TGTGCCAGCAGCCGACAGGGGGCCACTAATGAAAAACTGTTTTTT	CASSRQGATNEKLFF
-	TRBV2	many	TRBJ2-3	TGTGCCACCGAAGAGGAGCAAGATACGCAGTATTTT	CATEEEQDTQYF
-	TRBV19	few	TRBJ2-3	TGTGCCAGTAGTATTGTGGACGGGGGGCTAACTGGAGATACGCAGTATTTT	CASSIVDGGLTGDTQYF
-	TRBV2	many	TRBJ1-6	TGTGCCAGCAGTGAAGGCAGTCGCAATTCACCCCTCCACTTT	CASSEGSRNSPLHF
-	TRBV12-3/TRBV12-4	many	TRBJ2-7	TGTGCCAGCAGTTTTAATTGGCAGGGTCTCCGTCCCGTCTACGAGCAGTACTTC	CASSFNWQGLRPVYEQYF
-	TRBV5-4	-	TRBJ2-7	TGTGCCAGCAGCTTTTCGTGGCGAGGAGCTACCTCCGAGCAGTACTTC	CASSFSWRGATSEQYF
-	TRBV6-4	-	TRBJ1-1	TGTGCCAGCAGCCTAAACAGGGAGCACACTGAAGCTTTCTTT	CASSLNREHTEAFF
TRBD1	TRBV6-2/TRBV6-3	many	TRBJ2-3	TGTGCCAGCAGTCTAGACAGGGCGGTCTCCACAGATACGCAGTATTTT	CASSLDRAVSTDTQYF
TRBD1	TRBV3-1	many	TRBJ1-1	TGTGCCAGCAGCCGACAGGGTGGGGACACTGAAGCTTTCTTT	CASSRQGGDTEAFF
TRBD1	TRBV6-2/TRBV6-3	few	TRBJ2-2	TGTGCCAGCAAGAGGGAGGGACAGGGCCCCCGGGAGCTGTTTTTT	CASKREGQGPRELFF
-	TRBV19	few	TRBJ2-1	TGTGCCAGTACCCCAGGGACGGGCAGGAAGCAGTTCTTC	CASTPGTGRKQFF
TRBD1	TRBV7-9	-	TRBJ1-2	TGTGCCAGCAGCTTAGGAGGAGAGGCAGGGGGAGGCTACACCTTC	CASSLGGEAGGGYTF
-	TRBV20-1	many	TRBJ2-3	TGCAGTGCACCTAGGGACCCAGATACGCAGTATTTT	CSAPRDPDTQYF